This TCR beta chain was sequenced during a study of shared clonotypes between healthy human individuals. Study in general: The donor group consisted of two women and a few men, aged 18 to 49.

CDR3 size: 14 residues. CDR1 is SGHTA and CDR2 is FQGTGA in the germline V gene. V shed 3 bases, J shed 10 bases, and the junction held 6 bases outside the gene matches. In the original workflow: Filtering of immunoSEQ junctional sequences could not match full-length read filtering. The repertoire was sequenced with immunoSEQ multiplex PCR; TCRdb's copy has only in-frame clones and lacks some. That table supplies the V and J calls and clone size; D and trimming were determined from the DNA. The sample shows about 1.1 million clones, approximately 80% of them seen only once. The TCR originated in a man aged 18 to 30 in good health. Some clones in this sample may be carry-over from other donors' samples. This chain uses TRBV7-3 with TRBJ1-6; 7 positions match TRBD1. Input material: memory CD4+ T cells from PBMCs. Specified subset: CD45RA-negative fraction. CDR3 nucleotides: TGTGCCAGCAGCTTGACAGGGCCCCACTCACCCCTCCACTTT. Translated: CASSLTGPHSPLHF.